This T cell receptor beta chain was documented in a study of shared clonotypes between healthy human individuals. Study information: Each donor had three CD4 naive, three CD4 memory, two CD8 naive and one CD8 memory plate.

For each subset, genomic DNA was distributed in equal portions over several immunoSEQ plates. Sorted subsets were amplified in replicate PCRs using 200 to 250 ng DNA, tens of thousands of T cell genomes. Authors' data handling: Junction-only immunoSEQ data arrived without quality scores, meaning filtering differed. Sequencing was performed with immunoSEQ multiplex PCR; in TCRdb, only in-frame clones are kept and a portion is missing. V and J calls and clone size come straight from that table; D and trimming were deduced from the DNA. This table has about 2.1 million clones, roughly 93% appearing once. Naive CD8 cells lacked CD45RO, underwent positive selection for CCR7 and left out terminally differentiated effector memory CD45RA+ cells. The sequencing sample was made of naive CD8+ T cells from PBMCs. This sequence originates from a man between 18 and 29 years old in good health. Some clones in this sample may be carry-over from other donors' samples.

The CDR3 protein is CASSLYLIGLIAMNTEAFF. The CDR3 region has the DNA TGTGCCAGCAGTTTATATCTGATAGGGTTAATCGCAATGAACACTGAAGCTTTCTTT. The V and J genes are TRBV28 and TRBJ1-1, with D unresolved. The germline V and J ends were trimmed by 1 base and 0 bases, with 21 bases remaining between them. CDR3 size: 19 residues. CDR1 and CDR2 from the germline V gene are MDHEN and SYDVKM.